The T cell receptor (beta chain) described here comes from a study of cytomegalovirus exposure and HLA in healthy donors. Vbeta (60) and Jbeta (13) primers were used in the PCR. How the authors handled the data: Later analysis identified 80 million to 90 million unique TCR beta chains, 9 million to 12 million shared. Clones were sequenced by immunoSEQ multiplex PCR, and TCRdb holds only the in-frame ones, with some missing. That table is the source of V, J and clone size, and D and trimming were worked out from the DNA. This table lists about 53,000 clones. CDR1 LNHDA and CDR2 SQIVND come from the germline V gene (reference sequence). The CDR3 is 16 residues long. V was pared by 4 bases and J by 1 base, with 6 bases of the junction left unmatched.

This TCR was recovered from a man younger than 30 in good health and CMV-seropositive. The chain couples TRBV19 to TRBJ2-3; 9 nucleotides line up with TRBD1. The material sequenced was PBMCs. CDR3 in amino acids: CASSSGYRGRTDTQYF. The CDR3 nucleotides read TGTGCCAGTAGTAGCGGTTACAGGGGGCGCACAGATACGCAGTATTTT. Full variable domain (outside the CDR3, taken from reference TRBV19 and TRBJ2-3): DGGITQSPKYLFRKEGQNVTLSCEQNLNHDAMYWYRQDPGQGLRLIYYSQIVNDFQKGDIAEGYSVSREKKESFPLTVTSAQKNPTAFYLCASSSGYRGRTDTQYFGPGTRLTVL.